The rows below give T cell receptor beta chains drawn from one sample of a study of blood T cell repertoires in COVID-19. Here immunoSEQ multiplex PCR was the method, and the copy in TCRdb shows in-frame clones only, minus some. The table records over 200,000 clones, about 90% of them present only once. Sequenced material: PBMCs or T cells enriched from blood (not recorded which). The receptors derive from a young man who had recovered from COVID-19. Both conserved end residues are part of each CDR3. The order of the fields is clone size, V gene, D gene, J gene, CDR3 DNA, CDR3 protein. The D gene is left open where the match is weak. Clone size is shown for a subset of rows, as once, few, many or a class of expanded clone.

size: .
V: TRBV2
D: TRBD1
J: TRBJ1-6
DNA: TGTGCCAGCAGTGCTAGGCCGGGACAGGGTGGTTCACCCCTCCACTTT
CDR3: CASSARPGQGGSPLHF

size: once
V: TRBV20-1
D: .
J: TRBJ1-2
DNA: TGCAGTGCTAGTAATGAGGATCTTAACTATGGCTACACCTTC
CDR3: CSASNEDLNYGYTF

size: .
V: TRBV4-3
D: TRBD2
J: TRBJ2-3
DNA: TGCGCCAGCAGCCAAGAACCGGGACTAGCGGGGAGGCTAAATACGCAGTATTTT
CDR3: CASSQEPGLAGRLNTQYF

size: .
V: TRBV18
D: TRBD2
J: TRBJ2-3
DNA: TGTGCCAGCTCACTAAACGCCGGCTGGACTAGCGGGAGAGGCACAGATACGCAGTATTTT
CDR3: CASSLNAGWTSGRGTDTQYF

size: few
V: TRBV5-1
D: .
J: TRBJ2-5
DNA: TGCGCCAGCAGCTTGGCTGGCAGCGAGCAAGAGACCCAGTACTTC
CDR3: CASSLAGSEQETQYF

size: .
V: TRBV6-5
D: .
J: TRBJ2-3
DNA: TGTGCCAGCAGCGCGCAGGGAGATACGCAGTATTTT
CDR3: CASSAQGDTQYF

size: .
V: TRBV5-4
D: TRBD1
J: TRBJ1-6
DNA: TGTGCCAGCAGTTCCGGGACAGGGGTTTCACCCCTCCACTTT
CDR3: CASSSGTGVSPLHF

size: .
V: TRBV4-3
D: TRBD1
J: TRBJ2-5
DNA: TGCGCCAGCAGCCAAGAATTTGGGACCGCAGGGGGAGAGACCCAGTACTTC
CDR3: CASSQEFGTAGGETQYF

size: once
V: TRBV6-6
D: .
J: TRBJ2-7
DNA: TGTGCCAGCAGTTATGGCCAGAGGGAGGACGTGCAGTACTTC
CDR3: CASSYGQREDVQYF

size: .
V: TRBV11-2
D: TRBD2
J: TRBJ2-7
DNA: TGTGCCAGCAGCCCCGGGACTAGTGGCTACGAGCAGTACTTC
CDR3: CASSPGTSGYEQYF

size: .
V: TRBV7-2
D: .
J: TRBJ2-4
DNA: TGTGCCAGCAGCTTAGTCGGAAACATTCAGTACTTC
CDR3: CASSLVGNIQYF

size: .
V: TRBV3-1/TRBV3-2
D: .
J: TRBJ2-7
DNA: TGTGCCAGCAGCCAGCGGCCCCGCGAGCAGTACTTC
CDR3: CASSQRPREQYF

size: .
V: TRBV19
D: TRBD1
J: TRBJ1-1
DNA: TGTGCCAGTAGTACCCGACAGGGGGTGGCCACTGAAGCTTTCTTT
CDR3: CASSTRQGVATEAFF

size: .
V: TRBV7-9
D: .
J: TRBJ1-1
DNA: TGTGCCAGCAGCTTAGAACAGAACACTGAAGCTTTCTTT
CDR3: CASSLEQNTEAFF

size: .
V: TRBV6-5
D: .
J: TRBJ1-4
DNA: TGTGCCAGCAGGACAGGTTGGGGTGAAAAACTGTTTTTT
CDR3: CASRTGWGEKLFF

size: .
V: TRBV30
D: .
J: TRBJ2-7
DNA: TGTGCCTCGACTACGACCAACTACGAGCAGTACTTC
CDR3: CASTTTNYEQYF

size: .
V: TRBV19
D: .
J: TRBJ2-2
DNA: TGTGCCAGTAGTATACCCTCTCGGGGGATGAACACCGGGGAGCTGTTTTTT
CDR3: CASSIPSRGMNTGELFF

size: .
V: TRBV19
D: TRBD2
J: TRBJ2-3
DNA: TGTGCCAGTACCTCCTTCACCGGGACTAGCGGCACAGATACGCAGTATTTT
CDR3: CASTSFTGTSGTDTQYF

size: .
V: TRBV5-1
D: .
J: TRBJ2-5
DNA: TGCGCCAGCAGCCCGGGACTTTCCCGCCCGGAGACCCAGTACTTC
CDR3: CASSPGLSRPETQYF

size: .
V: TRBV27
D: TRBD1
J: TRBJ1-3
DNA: TGTGCCAGCAGAAGGGCAGGGGGCCGAAGAAACACCATATATTTT
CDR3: CASRRAGGRRNTIYF

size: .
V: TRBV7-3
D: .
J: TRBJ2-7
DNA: TGTGCCAGCAGCTTAGGTCCGAGCTCCTACGAGCAGTACTTC
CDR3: CASSLGPSSYEQYF

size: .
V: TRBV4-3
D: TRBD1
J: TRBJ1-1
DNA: TGCGCCAGCAGCCAAGACTGGACAGGGGGATTCACTGAAGCTTTCTTT
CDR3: CASSQDWTGGFTEAFF